This T cell receptor beta chain stems from a study of blood T cell repertoires in COVID-19. Overall study context: Collection of acute and convalescent COVID-19 samples took place in the United States, Italy and Spain.

Germline values: CDR1 SGHVS, CDR2 FQNEAQ. V shed 5 bases and J shed 8 bases, with 21 bases lying between them. This CDR3 region has 15 residues. Original analysis: Nucleated cell number was recorded as an estimate derived from reference gene primer amplification. This table comes from immunoSEQ multiplex PCR, and its TCRdb copy is limited to in-frame clones, with some not included. Clone size and the V and J calls come from that table; the DNA yielded D and trimming. This sample has 300,000 to 400,000 clones; around 90% occur once, and the top ten carry around 10%. This chain uses TRBV7-8 with TRBJ1-2; the D gene is possibly TRBD1 (6 bases). This clonotype was sampled from a young man with COVID-19, enrolled during active disease. The sample taken for sequencing was peripheral blood. The CDR3 bases are TGTGCCAGCAGCCAGGTCATGTCAAACAGGGAAGGCTACACCTTC. Translation: CASSQVMSNREGYTF.